The source of this T cell receptor beta chain is a study of regulatory T cells in long-lasting Graves disease. In this sample, this clonotype turned up a few times. Its antigen is unknown. To make TCR beta libraries, researchers used iRepertoire HTBI primers and Arm-PCR of CDR3 regions. TCRdb processed the multiplex PCR reads anew with MiXCR; each CDR3 protein has one entry. The data hold hundreds of thousands of distinct CDR3 sequences, with 20% observed a single time. CDR3 length: 16 residues. V dropped 3 bases and J dropped 0; count of bases not matched to a gene: 1. Germline CDR1 and CDR2: KGHSH and LQKENI. Findings and limits, study-wide: Sample size, which was small, may have reduced accuracy.

The time point was: persistent/refractory GD, antithyroid drugs over 5 years with positive TRAb. PBMC-derived RNA was used for the TCR library. In each case, Graves' disease was diagnosed per American Thyroid Association guidelines. The sequenced sample was peripheral blood mononuclear cells (PBMCs), obtained when the disease was refractory, from a patient treated with antithyroid drugs. This receptor was identified in a female donor with Graves disease. The chain joins TRBV18 to TRBJ2-2; 10 positions agree with TRBD2. The CDR3 region has the DNA TGTGCCAGCTCACCGCTAGCGGGAGCGAACACCGGGGAGCTGTTTTTT. Residues: CASSPLAGANTGELFF.